This T cell receptor beta chain stems from a study of blood T cell repertoires in COVID-19. Study details: The cDNA or gDNA used as material had been derived from T cells, B-cell-depleted T cells, or PBMCs.

As originally analysed: The authors estimated nucleated cell counts from reference gene primer amplification. This table comes from immunoSEQ multiplex PCR, and its TCRdb copy is limited to in-frame clones, with some not included. V and J calls and clone size are those listed in that table; D and trimming were worked out from the DNA. The table records some 29,000 clones, roughly 85% of them present only once. This CDR3 spans 15 amino acids. V was cut by 0 bases and J by 5 bases, with 13 bases left in between. Germline assignment: CDR1 SGHDT and CDR2 YYEEEE. Sequenced sample: peripheral blood. The sequence came from a woman of 80 years or more with COVID-19, enrolled during active disease. This chain links TRBV5-6 with TRBJ2-3, with D uncertain. The CDR3 nucleotides read TGTGCCAGCAGCTTGGGGGCGTGGGTTGGAGATACGCAGTATTTT. It translates to CASSLGAWVGDTQYF. The variable domain in full, with the rest retrieved from reference TRBV5-6 and TRBJ2-3, is DAGVTQSPTHLIKTRGQQVTLRCSPKSGHDTVSWYQQALGQGPQFIFQYYEEEERQRGNFPDRFSGHQFPNYSSELNVNALLLGDSALYLCASSLGAWVGDTQYFGPGTRLTVL.